Presented here are 32 T cell receptor beta chains from one specimen sequenced in a study of response to subunit inactivated influenza vaccine. TCRdb reprocessed the RT-PCR reads via MiXCR and lists one record per CDR3 protein. The sample includes 650,000 to 800,000 distinct CDR3 sequences, approximately 13% seen only once; the top ten take 6.5% to 8.5%. Here the sequenced sample was PBMCs from blood, taken roughly 2 weeks before vaccination. The source of these receptors is a man aged 45-65 years who received an inactivated influenza vaccine.

This chain connects TRBV7-8 to TRBJ2-5; no firm D call. The CDR3 is 15 amino acids. Trimming took 1 base from V and 5 from J, leaving 14 bases between them. CDR1 SGHVS and CDR2 FQNEAQ come from the germline V gene. CDR3 region: CASSLELSRMETQYF. The CDR3 bases are TGTGCCAGCAGCTTAGAATTATCTCGAATGGAGACCCAGTACTTC.

This clonotype was seen a few times. The chain is built from TRBV5-1 and TRBJ1-1; D unclear. Germline CDR1 and CDR2: SGHRS and YFSETQ. V was trimmed by 4 bases and J by 1 base, leaving 8 bases between them. The CDR3 contains 13 residues. CDR3 bases: TGCGCCAGCAGCGAGTGGGGGAACACTGAAGCTTTCTTT. Its translation is CASSEWGNTEAFF.

The CDR3 DNA follows: TGCAGCGTTGAGAGGACAGGGGGCGAGCAGTACTTC. Translation gives CSVERTGGEQYF. This chain uses TRBV29-1 with TRBJ2-7; 10 bases are shared with TRBD1. This CDR3 has 12 amino acids. Trimming removed 3 bases from V and 6 bases from J; junction bases left unmatched: 2. CDR1 is SQVTM, CDR2 ANQGSEA, per germline.

V gene TRBV20-1 combines with J gene TRBJ1-6; 7 bases match TRBD1. Trimming removed 5 bases from V and 4 bases from J; junction bases left unmatched: 11. This CDR3 region has 16 residues. Germline assignment: CDR1 DFQATT and CDR2 SNEGSKA (reference sequence). CDR3 protein: CSAVPLDREYNSPLHF. CDR3 in DNA: TGCAGTGCTGTTCCCCTCGACAGGGAGTATAATTCACCCCTCCACTTT.

The chain combines TRBV29-1 with TRBJ2-3; TRBD1 is a possible D gene (7 bases). This CDR3 has 14 residues. Trimming took 4 bases from V and 2 from J, leaving 13 bases between them. Germline V gene lookup returns CDR1 SQVTM and CDR2 ANQGSEA. The DNA for the CDR3 is TGCAGCGTTGGTCGCAGGGGGGACACAGATACGCAGTATTTT. Protein sequence: CSVGRRGDTDTQYF.

This clonotype was counted only a few times. The rearrangement joins TRBV10-3 to TRBJ1-2; D possibly corresponds to TRBD1 (5 bases). The CDR3 spans 16 residues. Deletions cut 2 bases from V and 4 bases from J, with 17 bases between. Germline V gene data show CDR1 as ENHRY and CDR2 as SYGVKD. CDR3 nucleotides: TGTGCCATCAGTGAGAGGATGTTGGCAGGGAGCTATGGCTACACCTTC. Amino acids: CAISERMLAGSYGYTF.

This clonotype showed up just a few times. The chain has TRBV9 and TRBJ2-1; D remains unclear. V was shortened by 0 bases and J by 2 bases, with 15 bases between the two germline ends. CDR3 length equals 17 residues. Germline V gene lookup returns CDR1 SGDLS and CDR2 YYNGEE. As DNA, the CDR3 is TGTGCCAGCAGCGTAGCTGGTCGGGCCATCACCTACAATGAGCAGTTCTTC. It is translated as CASSVAGRAITYNEQFF.

The chain uses TRBV19 and TRBJ2-1, with 11 bases identical to TRBD1. Per the germline V gene, CDR1 is LNHDA and CDR2 is SQIVND (reference sequence). J lost 8 bases, V lost 3 bases, and 6 bases had no gene match. The CDR3 covers 15 residues. CDR3 in amino acids: CASSIFGQGAYEQFF. CDR3 DNA sequence: TGTGCCAGTAGTATCTTTGGACAGGGGGCCTATGAGCAGTTCTTC.

This chain links TRBV7-8 with TRBJ2-5, with 11 positions matching TRBD2. The junction had 8 bases not matched to a gene; V was cut back by 5 bases and J by 0 bases. CDR1 and CDR2 from the germline V gene are SGHVS and FQNEAQ. This CDR3 is 17 amino acids long. The CDR3 coding sequence is TGTGCCAGCAGCCCTAATAAACTAGCGGGAGACCAAGAGACCCAGTACTTC. It codes for CASSPNKLAGDQETQYF. Based on the CDR3 plus reference TRBV7-8 and TRBJ2-5, the full variable domain is GAGVSQSPRYKVAKRGQDVALRCDPISGHVSLFWYQQALGQGPEFLTYFQNEAQLDKSGLPSDRFFAERPEGSVSTLKIQRTQQEDSAVYLCASSPNKLAGDQETQYFGPGTRLLVL.

V is TRBV7-2 and J is TRBJ2-7; 12 nucleotides align to TRBD1. With 5 bases clipped from V and 4 bases from J, the junction kept 6 bases outside the gene matches. The CDR3 loop spans 15 amino acids. The V gene's germline CDR1 is SGHTA and CDR2 FQGNSA. The CDR3 sequence: CASSPGTGGKYEQYF. The CDR3 nucleotides read TGTGCCAGCAGCCCGGGGACAGGGGGCAAGTACGAGCAGTACTTC.

The rearrangement links TRBV7-8 to TRBJ2-7, with D hard to call. Germline loops: CDR1 SGHVS, CDR2 FQNEAQ. The CDR3 contains 14 residues. With 2 bases removed from V and 2 bases from J, the gap between germline ends came to 10 bases. CDR3 in amino acids: CASSLRFSAYEQYF. The CDR3 DNA is TGTGCCAGCAGCTTACGTTTTAGTGCCTACGAGCAGTACTTC.

This clonotype appeared a few times. The chain is built from TRBV6-1 and TRBJ2-1; D is undetermined. The CDR3 is 14 amino acids. Germline V lookup: CDR1 MNHNS, CDR2 SASEGT. V lost 7 bases to trimming and J lost 6 bases, with 16 bases between them. CDR3 sequence reads: CASNLRTTVNEQFF. CDR3 nucleotide sequence: TGTGCCAGCAACTTACGGACCACCGTCAATGAGCAGTTCTTC.

The CDR3 DNA reads TGTGCCAGCAGCCAAGAGTTGCGCCGGCGGCAGGGGGCCTACGAGCAGTACTTC. It specifies CASSQELRRRQGAYEQYF. This chain connects TRBV3-1 to TRBJ2-7; 7 nucleotides agree with TRBD1. Germline values: CDR1 LGHDT, CDR2 YNNKEL (reference sequence). V lost 0 bases and J lost 2; bases outside the gene matches: 13. The CDR3 has 18 residues.

This sequence joins TRBV5-6 and TRBJ2-7; TRBD1 agrees at 9 bases. There are 13 residues in the CDR3. CDR1 and CDR2 from the germline V gene are SGHDT and YYEEEE. Losses at the gene ends were 7 bases for V and 6 bases for J; bases not matched to a gene: 8. In nucleotides, the CDR3 is TGTGCCAGCTACTACGGGACAGGGTCCGAGCAGTACTTC. It is translated as CASYYGTGSEQYF.

This clonotype came up a few times. The chain employs TRBV29-1 and TRBJ2-7; no clear D. Trimming left V 4 bases short and J 0 bases short, with 10 bases between. The CDR3 consists of 13 residues. In germline, CDR1 is SQVTM, CDR2 ANQGSEA. The CDR3 protein is CSVVGQYSYEQYF. The CDR3 nucleotides read TGCAGCGTTGTGGGTCAGTACTCCTACGAGCAGTACTTC.

This clonotype turned up a few times. V and J are TRBV12-3 or TRBV12-4 and TRBJ1-1; D gene uncertain. The CDR3 extends over 15 amino acids. The ends were cut back, 4 bases at V and 4 bases at J, with 16 bases in the middle. CDR3 protein: CASSWDRVVTTEAFF. The CDR3 coding sequence is TGTGCCAGCAGTTGGGATCGGGTAGTGACCACTGAAGCTTTCTTT.

The J gene is TRBJ1-1, the V gene TRBV7-9, with D unresolved. Germline CDR1 reads SEHNR; CDR2 reads FQNEAQ (reference sequence). V shed 3 bases and J shed 4 bases, with 6 bases lying between them. The CDR3 has 12 amino acids. CDR3 in DNA: TGTGCCAGCAGCTTTACCCCCACTGAAGCTTTCTTT. This translates into CASSFTPTEAFF.

This rearrangement joins TRBV12-3 or TRBV12-4 to TRBJ2-7, with 7 bases aligning to TRBD1. The length of the CDR3 is 15 residues. With 5 bases clipped from V and 0 bases from J, the junction kept 7 bases outside the gene matches. CDR3 nucleotide sequence: TGTGCCAGCAGTGGGGGACAGAGTAGCTCCTACGAGCAGTACTTC. This gives the protein CASSGGQSSSYEQYF.

The chain recombines TRBV29-1 with TRBJ2-3, with a possible D match to TRBD1 (5 bases). Germline values: CDR1 SQVTM, CDR2 ANQGSEA. The CDR3 runs to 14 residues. The germline V and J ends were trimmed by 0 bases and 3 bases, with 10 bases remaining between them. CDR3 in amino acids: CSVEDQGSTDTQYF. The CDR3 DNA is TGCAGCGTTGAAGATCAGGGATCTACAGATACGCAGTATTTT.

There are many counts of this clonotype. The V and J genes are TRBV24-1 and TRBJ2-1; TRBD2 matches at 13 bases. J gave up 10 bases and V 3 bases, and 8 bases lay outside the gene matches. CDR3 length: 16 amino acids. Germline CDR1 reads KGHDR; CDR2 reads SFDVKD. Here the CDR3 DNA reads TGTGCCACCAGTGATAGCGGGACTAGCGGGATGGGGGAGCAGTTCTTC. This encodes CATSDSGTSGMGEQFF.

This clonotype has more than one count but fewer than ten. CDR3 nucleotides: TGTGCCAGCACCCGATTCGGACAGGAAGAGACCCAGTACTTC. The encoded protein is CASTRFGQEETQYF. V is TRBV2 and J is TRBJ2-5, with TRBD1 matching over 7 bases. The germline gives CDR1 SNHLY, CDR2 FYNNEI. The V segment lost 7 bases and the J segment 3 bases; nucleotides outside the gene matches: 8. The CDR3 is made up of 14 amino acids.

This clonotype came up many times. The chain employs TRBV5-8 and TRBJ1-6, with D maybe TRBD1 (5 bases). The CDR3 covers 15 residues. Germline CDR1 is SGHTS and CDR2 is YDEGEE. Deletions cut 0 bases from V and 7 bases from J, with 11 bases between. CDR3 loop: CASSLDGGTNSPLHF. CDR3 nucleotide sequence: TGTGCCAGCAGCTTGGACGGGGGTACGAATTCACCCCTCCACTTT.

CDR3 loop: CASSLASGAGGYTF. CDR3 nucleotides: TGTGCCAGCAGTTTAGCATCGGGGGCCGGTGGCTACACCTTC. The rearrangement links TRBV12-3 or TRBV12-4 to TRBJ1-2; a weak D match, TRBD1 (6 bases). Trimming removed 0 bases from V and 7 bases from J, with 12 bases in between. CDR3 length: 14 amino acids.

The CDR3 region has the DNA TGTGCCAGCAGTTCCCAGACGGAGCGGTTCGTCGAGCAGTACTTC. Translation gives CASSSQTERFVEQYF. This rearrangement joins TRBV12-3 or TRBV12-4 to TRBJ2-7; maybe TRBD2 (5 bases). Trimming removed 4 bases from V and 6 bases from J, with 19 bases in between. This CDR3 is 15 amino acids long.

The sample holds one count of this clonotype. DNA of the CDR3: TGTGCCAGCAGACGGGGACAGCGCTACGAGCAGTACTTC. The encoded protein is CASRRGQRYEQYF. V is TRBV6-1 and J is TRBJ2-7, with TRBD1 matching 7 bases. Trimming removed 6 bases from V and 3 bases from J; junction bases left unmatched: 5. CDR1 and CDR2 from the germline V gene are MNHNS and SASEGT. CDR3 length equals 13 residues.

The chain has TRBV2 and TRBJ2-5; 10 nucleotides line up with TRBD2. J was trimmed by 2 bases and V by 3 bases; bases with no gene match: 3. The CDR3 spans 15 residues. Per the germline V gene, CDR1 is SNHLY and CDR2 is FYNNEI. Written as DNA, the CDR3 is TGTGCCAGCAGTGATCGAGCGGGAGGGCAAGAGACCCAGTACTTC. Translated, it gives CASSDRAGGQETQYF.

CDR3 bases: TGTGCCATCAGCCAGCGGGGCGAACTCAATGAGCAGTTCTTC. This gives the protein CAISQRGELNEQFF. This rearrangement joins TRBV10-3 to TRBJ2-1; TRBD2 matches 7 bases. With V trimmed by 6 bases and J by 6 bases, 8 bases remained unmatched. The CDR3 is made up of 14 amino acids. Germline CDR1 and CDR2: ENHRY and SYGVKD.

This clonotype appeared many times. The rearrangement uses TRBV2 and TRBJ2-4; D unclear. This CDR3 contains 17 residues. V lost 5 bases and J 7 bases, leaving 24 bases between the germline ends. CDR1 is SNHLY and CDR2 is FYNNEI in the germline V gene. CDR3 coding DNA: TGTGCCAGCAGTCCCACCTCTTTCTATAGCCCTGTTAACATTCAGTACTTC. It specifies CASSPTSFYSPVNIQYF.

This chain connects TRBV15 to TRBJ2-7, with 7 bases matching TRBD2. CDR1 LNHNV and CDR2 YYDKDF come from the germline V gene (reference sequence). V gave up 3 bases and J gave up 5 bases; unmatched junction bases: 10. The CDR3 length is 15 residues. CDR3 DNA sequence: TGTGCCACCAGCAGGGACCTCGGCGGGAGTCACGAGCAGTACTTC. Translating gives CATSRDLGGSHEQYF. Complete variable domain (other parts from reference TRBV15 and TRBJ2-7): DAMVIQNPRYQVTQFGKPVTLSCSQTLNHNVMYWYQQKSSQAPKLLFHYYDKDFNNEADTPDNFQSRRPNTSFCFLDIRSPGLGDTAMYLCATSRDLGGSHEQYFGPGTRLTVT.

This clonotype was seen repeatedly, ten times or more. The genes are TRBV29-1 and TRBJ2-1; D might be TRBD2 (6 bases). The CDR3 consists of 14 residues. The V and J ends lost 2 bases and 3 bases respectively, with 11 bases between them. Germline lookup yields CDR1 SQVTM and CDR2 ANQGSEA. The CDR3 spells CSVETGRSYNEQFF. The CDR3 region has the DNA TGCAGCGTTGAAACCGGGAGAAGCTACAATGAGCAGTTCTTC.

CDR3 sequence: CASRGTGGANRRGYNEQFF. In nucleotides, the CDR3 is TGTGCCAGCAGGGGGACAGGGGGCGCAAACAGAAGGGGTTACAATGAGCAGTTCTTC. The gene calls are TRBV2 and TRBJ2-1; the match to TRBD1 covers 12 bases. Germline CDR1 and CDR2: SNHLY and FYNNEI. The CDR3 sequence is 19 residues long. V shed 6 bases and J 4 bases; nucleotides not matched to a gene: 16.

J is TRBJ2-5 and V is TRBV12-3 or TRBV12-4, with D uncertain. V lost 7 bases to trimming and J lost 2 bases, with 20 bases between them. The CDR3 totals 16 residues. The DNA of the CDR3 is TGTGCCAGCATCCCCGGGCCGGCAGGCCGTCAAGAGACCCAGTACTTC. Its translation is CASIPGPAGRQETQYF.